These 10 T cell receptor beta chains came from one sample sequenced in a study of shared clonotypes between healthy human individuals. Assay: immunoSEQ multiplex PCR; the TCRdb copy retains only in-frame clones and omits some. The profile shows fewer than 1.8 million clones, approximately 98.5% of them singletons. The sequenced material came from naive CD4+ T cells sorted from blood. Noted subset: CD45RA+ positively selected. These receptors all stem from a man aged 25 to 45 in good health.

V is TRBV29-1 and J is TRBJ1-1; D remains unclear. Germline values: CDR1 SQVTM, CDR2 ANQGSEA. V lost 3 bases to trimming and J lost 11 bases, with 4 bases between them. CDR3 length: 8 residues. CDR3 amino acids: CSVDRAFF. The CDR3 DNA is TGCAGCGTTGACAGGGCTTTCTTT.

J is TRBJ1-1 and V is TRBV9; D remains ambiguous. This CDR3 is 14 amino acids long. V gave up 7 bases and J gave up 0 bases, with 13 bases separating them. Germline CDR1 is SGDLS and CDR2 is YYNGEE. The CDR3 DNA sequence: TGTGCCAGCGCCTTACGACGGATGAACACTGAAGCTTTCTTT. Translation gives CASALRRMNTEAFF.

The chain employs TRBV6-6 and TRBJ1-5; 9 bases are a match to TRBD1. The length of the CDR3 is 16 residues. The V and J ends lost 0 bases and 5 bases, in that order; junction bases with no gene match: 5. CDR1 MNHNY and CDR2 SVGAGI come from the germline V gene (reference sequence). CDR3 region: CASSYSRTGADQPQHF. CDR3 nucleotide sequence: TGTGCCAGCAGTTACTCGAGGACAGGGGCCGATCAGCCCCAGCATTTT.

The V call is TRBV7-2, the J call TRBJ2-2, with a weak D call TRBD2 (5 bases). The CDR3 length is 12 residues. Trimming left V 7 bases short and J 5 bases short, with 8 bases between. Germline values: CDR1 SGHTA, CDR2 FQGNSA. CDR3 residues: CASNRGTGELFF. CDR3 nucleotide sequence: TGTGCCAGCAACCGCGGGACCGGGGAGCTGTTTTTT.

The chain links TRBV5-1 to TRBJ2-7; D is undetermined. Germline V gene data show CDR1 as SGHRS and CDR2 as YFSETQ. The CDR3 is made up of 14 amino acids. Deletions cut 0 bases from V and 1 base from J, with 8 bases between. CDR3 nucleotide sequence: TGCGCCAGCAGCTTGGGCCTTGAGTCCTACGAGCAGTACTTC. Translated: CASSLGLESYEQYF. Full variable domain (outside the CDR3, taken from reference TRBV5-1 and TRBJ2-7): KAGVTQTPRYLIKTRGQQVTLSCSPISGHRSVSWYQQTPGQGLQFLFEYFSETQRNKGNFPGRFSGRQFSNSRSEMNVSTLELGDSALYLCASSLGLESYEQYFGPGTRLTVT.

The chain links TRBV6-8 to TRBJ2-1; TRBD2 matches 13 bases. CDR3 length: 17 residues. CDR1 is MNHGY and CDR2 is SAAAGT in the germline V gene. J gave up 3 bases and V 5 bases, and 7 bases lay outside the gene matches. For the CDR3, the DNA is TGTGCCAGCAGTCCCACATGGACTAGCGGGGGCTACAATGAGCAGTTCTTC. Its translation: CASSPTWTSGGYNEQFF.

The chain is built from TRBV7-3 and TRBJ2-1, with D maybe TRBD1 (6 bases). CDR3 length: 15 residues. V was clipped by 0 bases and J by 3 bases, with 9 bases between them. Germline V CDR1 and CDR2: SGHTA, FQGTGA. CDR3 in amino acids: CASSLTNRDYNEQFF. Here the CDR3 DNA reads TGTGCCAGCAGCTTAACGAACAGGGACTACAATGAGCAGTTCTTC.

The chain recombines TRBV5-4 with TRBJ2-1; no reliable D call. V was pared by 4 bases and J by 5 bases, with 16 bases between. This CDR3 has 15 amino acids. In germline, CDR1 is SGHNT, CDR2 YYREEE (reference sequence). CDR3 loop: CASSIGPSYNNEQFF. The CDR3, as DNA: TGTGCCAGCAGCATCGGACCCTCCTACAACAATGAGCAGTTCTTC.

The chain employs TRBV30 and TRBJ1-1, with D unclear. Germline V gives CDR1 GTSNPN, CDR2 SVGIG (reference sequence). With 8 bases removed from V and 0 bases from J, the gap between germline ends came to 16 bases. The CDR3 spans 14 residues. Written as DNA, the CDR3 is TGTGCCGGTCTGGGCGGGCAGTTGAACACTGAAGCTTTCTTT. This encodes CAGLGGQLNTEAFF.

This sequence joins TRBV11-2 and TRBJ2-5; D is possibly TRBD1 or TRBD2 (5 bases each). The CDR3 is 13 amino acids. V dropped 3 bases and J dropped 5 bases, with 10 bases sitting between them. In germline, CDR1 is SGHAT, CDR2 FQNNGV. CDR3 amino acids: CASSFGTFETQYF. The CDR3 nucleotides are TGTGCCAGCAGCTTCGGGACGTTCGAGACCCAGTACTTC.